This TCR beta chain came from a study of blood T cell repertoires in COVID-19. Across the study: Both acute and convalescent COVID-19 samples were obtained from the United States, Italy and Spain. The cDNA or gDNA used as material had been derived from T cells, B-cell-depleted T cells, or PBMCs.

V was trimmed by 5 bases and J by 2 bases, leaving 19 bases between them. In germline, CDR1 is SGHAT, CDR2 FQNNGV. CDR3 length equals 16 residues. Sequenced by immunoSEQ multiplex PCR; TCRdb stores in-frame clones only, minus some. Among some 280,000 clones, 85% were seen once, and the ten largest hold around 4%. This clonotype was obtained from a woman between 45 and 60 years old with active or convalescent COVID-19. The V gene is TRBV11-2, the J gene TRBJ2-7, with D possibly matching TRBD2 (6 bases). The sequencing input was peripheral blood. CDR3 sequence (DNA): TGTGCCAGCAGCCCCCTCCGGAGGGGTAGTACCTACGAGCAGTACTTC. It translates to CASSPLRRGSTYEQYF.